This is a list of T cell receptor beta chains from one sample in a study of T cells after yellow fever vaccination. TCRdb processed the 5' RACE reads anew with MiXCR; each CDR3 protein has one entry. The data contain 450,000 to 650,000 distinct CDR3 sequences, approximately 15% of them singletons. The sequences come from PBMCs, collected on the day of the yellow fever booster vaccination. Receptors were obtained from a man aged 25-40 years who received the YFV17D yellow fever vaccine. Each CDR3 is given without its conserved first and last residue. The D gene is left open where the match is weak. The size entry is marked missing in some rows and otherwise reads once, few, many or a size class.

j_call clone_size v_call d_call cdr3_aa
TRBJ2-7 - TRBV20-1 - SATRTLMGEQY
TRBJ1-1 - TRBV3-1 TRBD1 ASSSTGLDAF
TRBJ2-1 - TRBV5-8 TRBD2 ASRQTSYDEQF
TRBJ2-2 - TRBV28 TRBD1 ASSSPTFIRDRNTGELF
TRBJ1-1 - TRBV18 - ASSQLQGTEAF
TRBJ2-1 - TRBV5-4 - ASSLTWGAYNEQF
TRBJ2-3 few TRBV28 - ASRESADTQY
TRBJ2-7 few TRBV7-2 TRBD2 ASRQAVASGSYEQY
TRBJ1-1 - TRBV6-5 - ASGVWGPEAF
TRBJ2-3 - TRBV7-8 TRBD2 ASSPQRTSGASTDTQY
TRBJ1-1 few TRBV7-9 - ASSPVFSGTEAF
TRBJ2-7 few TRBV6-5 TRBD2 ASSYSLAGAVEQY
TRBJ2-7 few TRBV12-3/TRBV12-4 - ASSLPTGYEQY
TRBJ1-1 - TRBV5-5 - ASSFDGSMNTEAF
TRBJ2-3 few TRBV24-1 - ATSSPRATSTDTQY
TRBJ2-2 few TRBV4-3 - ASSPFGGPTGELF
TRBJ2-3 many TRBV20-1 - SASRGTGFPDTQY
TRBJ2-5 - TRBV20-1 TRBD2 SARRTSEETQY
TRBJ2-3 few TRBV27 - AASSFSADTQY
TRBJ1-1 - TRBV15 - ATSFGRDNTEAF
TRBJ2-2 - TRBV5-1 TRBD2 ASSPLAGVDTGELF
TRBJ2-1 - TRBV9 TRBD2 ASSAPGLAGVWTEQF
TRBJ2-1 - TRBV12-3/TRBV12-4 TRBD1 ASRPIELTGESSYNEQF
TRBJ2-1 - TRBV29-1 - SVGDNEQF
TRBJ2-1 - TRBV7-9 - ASRRGQYNEQF
TRBJ2-3 - TRBV27 - ASSLLLGSDTQY
TRBJ1-1 - TRBV12-3/TRBV12-4 - ASSIRRENTEAF
TRBJ2-3 - TRBV12-3/TRBV12-4 - ASSLEALGADTQY
TRBJ2-3 few TRBV10-3 - AISESTGGRTDTQY
TRBJ2-5 - TRBV29-1 - SVSQGEETQY
TRBJ2-3 few TRBV20-1 - SARDGLAGTDTQY
TRBJ1-2 - TRBV20-1 - SAASRGTNYGYT
TRBJ2-6 many TRBV4-3 - ASSQVGSGANVLT
TRBJ1-6 once TRBV7-9 - ASSLFRRVDSPLH
TRBJ2-1 - TRBV7-9 TRBD2 ASSLAGGVEQF
TRBJ2-3 - TRBV7-9 - ASSFRELADTQY
TRBJ2-7 - TRBV6-2/TRBV6-3 TRBD1 ASSYQYGTGGYEQY
TRBJ2-1 - TRBV14 - ASSLGWRYEQF
TRBJ2-5 - TRBV14 - ASSQNLGETQY
TRBJ2-7 - TRBV19 - ASSFEDSYEQY
TRBJ2-7 - TRBV5-4 - ASSWTDGPYEQY
TRBJ2-1 few TRBV4-3 - ASSLELGSSYNEQF
TRBJ2-3 - TRBV7-3 - ASSPMGIPFPTDTQY
TRBJ2-1 - TRBV3-1 - ASSPVGNEQF
TRBJ2-7 few TRBV18 TRBD2 ASSPRAGEGQY
TRBJ1-5 few TRBV6-1 - ASSTREEGQPQH
TRBJ2-7 many TRBV28 TRBD2 ASRGEGYEQY
TRBJ2-5 few TRBV15 - ATSGSPTGGVQETQY
TRBJ2-5 many TRBV5-4 - ASSLGVETQY
TRBJ2-2 few TRBV5-4 TRBD2 ASSSGLAGGSANTGELF
TRBJ2-5 few TRBV29-1 TRBD1 SARDRGQVETQY